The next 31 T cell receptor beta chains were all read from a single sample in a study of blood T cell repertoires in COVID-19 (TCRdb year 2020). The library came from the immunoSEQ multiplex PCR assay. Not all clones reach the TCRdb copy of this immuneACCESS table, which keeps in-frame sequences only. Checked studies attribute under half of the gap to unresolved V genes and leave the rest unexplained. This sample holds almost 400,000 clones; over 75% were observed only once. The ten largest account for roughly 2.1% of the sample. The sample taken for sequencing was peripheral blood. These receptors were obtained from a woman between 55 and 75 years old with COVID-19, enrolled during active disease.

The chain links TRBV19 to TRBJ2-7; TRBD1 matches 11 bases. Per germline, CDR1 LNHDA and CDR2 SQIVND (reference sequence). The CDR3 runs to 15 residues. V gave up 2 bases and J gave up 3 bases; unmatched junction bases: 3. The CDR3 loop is CASSIPGQGVYEQYF. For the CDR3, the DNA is TGTGCCAGTAGTATACCGGGACAGGGGGTCTACGAGCAGTACTTC.

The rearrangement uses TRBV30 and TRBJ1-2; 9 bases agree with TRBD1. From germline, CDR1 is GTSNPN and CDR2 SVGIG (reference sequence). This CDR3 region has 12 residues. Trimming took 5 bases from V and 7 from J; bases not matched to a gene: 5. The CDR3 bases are TGTGCCTGGGGAGGACAGGGGTCTGGCTACACCTTC. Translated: CAWGGQGSGYTF.

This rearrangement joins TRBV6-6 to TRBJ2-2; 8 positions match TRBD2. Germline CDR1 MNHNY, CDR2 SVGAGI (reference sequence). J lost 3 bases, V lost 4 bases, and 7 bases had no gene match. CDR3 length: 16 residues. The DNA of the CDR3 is TGTGCCAGCAGTTCCTCCCCAGCGGGGGACACCGGGGAGCTGTTTTTT. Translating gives CASSSSPAGDTGELFF.

This CDR3 is CATSRDRGSGGEAFF. In nucleotides, the CDR3 is TGTGCCACCAGCAGAGATCGCGGGTCGGGTGGTGAAGCTTTCTTT. The V and J genes are TRBV15 and TRBJ1-1; no clear D. V lost 0 bases, J lost 7 bases, and 15 bases lay in between. This CDR3 spans 15 amino acids. From germline, CDR1 is LNHNV and CDR2 YYDKDF (reference sequence).

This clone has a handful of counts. The CDR3, as DNA: TGTGCCAGCAGCTGGGACAGGGGAACCGGGGAGCTGTTTTTT. This gives the protein CASSWDRGTGELFF. This chain uses TRBV5-4 with TRBJ2-2; 10 bases are shared with TRBD1. There are 14 residues in the CDR3. Per the germline V gene, CDR1 is SGHNT and CDR2 is YYREEE (reference sequence). The ends lost 3 bases at V and 5 bases at J; junction bases unmatched: 1.

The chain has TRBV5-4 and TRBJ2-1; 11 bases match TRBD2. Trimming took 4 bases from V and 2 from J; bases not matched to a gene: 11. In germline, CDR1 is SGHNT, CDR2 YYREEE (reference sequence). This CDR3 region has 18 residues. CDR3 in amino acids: CASSPWGSGGAAYNEQFF. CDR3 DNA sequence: TGTGCCAGCAGCCCCTGGGGTAGCGGGGGGGCCGCCTACAATGAGCAGTTCTTC.

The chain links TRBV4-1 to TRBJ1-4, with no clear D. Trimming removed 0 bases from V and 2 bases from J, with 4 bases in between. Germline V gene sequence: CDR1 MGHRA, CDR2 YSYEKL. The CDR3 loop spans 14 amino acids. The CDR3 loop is CASSQEGTNEKLFF. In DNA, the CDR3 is TGCGCCAGCAGCCAAGAGGGCACTAATGAAAAACTGTTTTTT.

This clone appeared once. The CDR3 nucleotides are TGTGCCAGCAGCCCTACAGGGCCGGACACTGAAGCTTTCTTT. Its translation is CASSPTGPDTEAFF. The chain is built from TRBV3-1 (or the pseudogene TRBV3-2) and TRBJ1-1, with D possibly matching TRBD1 (6 bases). The CDR3 has 14 amino acids. Germline-derived CDR1 and CDR2 are LGHDT and YNNKEL (reference sequence). The V end lost 4 bases, the J end lost 3 bases, and 12 bases lay between the germline ends.

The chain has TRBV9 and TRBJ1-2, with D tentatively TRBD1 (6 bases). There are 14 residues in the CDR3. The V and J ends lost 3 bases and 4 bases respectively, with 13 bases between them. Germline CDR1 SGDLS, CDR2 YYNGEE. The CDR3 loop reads CASSEGGRSYGYTF. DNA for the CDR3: TGTGCCAGCAGCGAGGGGGGGCGGAGCTATGGCTACACCTTC.

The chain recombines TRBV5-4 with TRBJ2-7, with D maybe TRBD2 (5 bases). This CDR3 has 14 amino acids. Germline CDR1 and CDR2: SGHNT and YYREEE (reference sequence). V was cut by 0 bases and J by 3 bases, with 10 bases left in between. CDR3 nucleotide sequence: TGTGCCAGCAGCTTGGCGGGATTGGGCTACGAGCAGTACTTC. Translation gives CASSLAGLGYEQYF.

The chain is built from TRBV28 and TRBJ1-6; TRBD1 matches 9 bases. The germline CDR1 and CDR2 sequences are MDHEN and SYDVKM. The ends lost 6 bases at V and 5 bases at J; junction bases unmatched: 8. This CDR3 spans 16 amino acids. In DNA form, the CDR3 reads TGTGCCAGCAGGGACAGGGGCCGCCTTAATAATTCACCCCTCCACTTT. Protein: CASRDRGRLNNSPLHF.

CDR3 protein: CASSSGRGALFGANVLTF. CDR3 DNA sequence: TGTGCCAGTAGTAGCGGTCGGGGGGCGCTTTTTGGGGCCAACGTCCTGACTTTC. The chain has TRBV19 and TRBJ2-6, with D possibly being TRBD2 (7 bases). The germline V and J ends were trimmed by 4 bases and 3 bases, with 19 bases remaining between them. CDR1 is LNHDA and CDR2 is SQIVND in the germline V gene (reference sequence). This CDR3 comprises 18 residues.

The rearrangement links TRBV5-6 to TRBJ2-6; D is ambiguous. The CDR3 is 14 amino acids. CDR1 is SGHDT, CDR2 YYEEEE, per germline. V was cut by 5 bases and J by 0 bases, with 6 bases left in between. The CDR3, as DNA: TGTGCCAGCAGGGGCCGCTCTGGGGCCAACGTCCTGACTTTC. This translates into CASRGRSGANVLTF.

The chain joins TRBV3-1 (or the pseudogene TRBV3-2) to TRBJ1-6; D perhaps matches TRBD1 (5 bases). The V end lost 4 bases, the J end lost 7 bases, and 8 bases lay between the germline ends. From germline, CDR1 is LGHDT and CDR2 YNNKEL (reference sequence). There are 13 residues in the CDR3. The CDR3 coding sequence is TGTGCCAGCAGCCCGACAGAGAATTCACCCCTCCACTTT. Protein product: CASSPTENSPLHF.

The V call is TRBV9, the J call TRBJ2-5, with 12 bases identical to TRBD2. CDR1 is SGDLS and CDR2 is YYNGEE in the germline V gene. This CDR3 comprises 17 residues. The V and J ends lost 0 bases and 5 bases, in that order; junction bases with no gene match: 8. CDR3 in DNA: TGTGCCAGCAGCGTAGATCCTAGCGGGGGGGTACGGGAGACCCAGTACTTC. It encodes CASSVDPSGGVRETQYF.

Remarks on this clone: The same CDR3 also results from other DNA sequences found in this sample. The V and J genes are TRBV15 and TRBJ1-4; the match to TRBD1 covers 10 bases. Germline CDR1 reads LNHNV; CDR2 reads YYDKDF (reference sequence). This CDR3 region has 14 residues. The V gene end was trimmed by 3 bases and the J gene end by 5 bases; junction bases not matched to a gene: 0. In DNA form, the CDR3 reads TGTGCCACCAGCAGGGACAGGGGGAATGAAAAACTGTTTTTT. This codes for CATSRDRGNEKLFF.

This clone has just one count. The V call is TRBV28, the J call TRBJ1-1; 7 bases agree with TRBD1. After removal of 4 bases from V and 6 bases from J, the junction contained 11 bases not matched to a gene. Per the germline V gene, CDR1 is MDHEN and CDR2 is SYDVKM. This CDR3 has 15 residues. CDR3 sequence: CASSYRGGVLAEAFF. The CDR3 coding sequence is TGTGCCAGCAGTTACAGGGGAGGAGTTTTAGCTGAAGCTTTCTTT.

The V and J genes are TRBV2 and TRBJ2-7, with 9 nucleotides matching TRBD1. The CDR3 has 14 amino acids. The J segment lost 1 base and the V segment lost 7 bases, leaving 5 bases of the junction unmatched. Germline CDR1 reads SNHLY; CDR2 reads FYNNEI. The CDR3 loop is CASKRQGGSYEQYF. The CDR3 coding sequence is TGTGCCAGCAAAAGACAGGGGGGTTCCTACGAGCAGTACTTC. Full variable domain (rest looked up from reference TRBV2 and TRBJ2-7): EPEVTQTPSHQVTQMGQEVILRCVPISNHLYFYWYRQILGQKVEFLVSFYNNEISEKSEIFDDQFSVERPDGSNFTLKIRSTKLEDSAMYFCASKRQGGSYEQYFGPGTRLTVT.

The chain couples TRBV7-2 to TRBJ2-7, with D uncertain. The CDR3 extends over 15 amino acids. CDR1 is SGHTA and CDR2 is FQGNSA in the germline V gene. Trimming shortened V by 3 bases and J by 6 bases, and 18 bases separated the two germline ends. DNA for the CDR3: TGTGCCAGCAGCTTCCAATCGGGTGGGTCTAGCGAGCAGTACTTC. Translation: CASSFQSGGSSEQYF. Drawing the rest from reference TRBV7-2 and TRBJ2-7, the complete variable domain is GAGVSQSPSNKVTEKGKDVELRCDPISGHTALYWYRQSLGQGLEFLIYFQGNSAPDKSGLPSDRFSAERTGGSVSTLTIQRTQQEDSAVYLCASSFQSGGSSEQYFGPGTRLTVT.

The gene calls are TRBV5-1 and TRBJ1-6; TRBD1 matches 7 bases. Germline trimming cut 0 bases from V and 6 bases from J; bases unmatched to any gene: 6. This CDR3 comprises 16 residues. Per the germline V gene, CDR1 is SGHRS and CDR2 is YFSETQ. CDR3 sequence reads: CASSLAVRGINSPLHF. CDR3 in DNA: TGCGCCAGCAGCTTGGCTGTCAGGGGGATTAATTCACCCCTCCACTTT. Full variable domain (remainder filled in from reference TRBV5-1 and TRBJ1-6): KAGVTQTPRYLIKTRGQQVTLSCSPISGHRSVSWYQQTPGQGLQFLFEYFSETQRNKGNFPGRFSGRQFSNSRSEMNVSTLELGDSALYLCASSLAVRGINSPLHFGNGTRLTVT.

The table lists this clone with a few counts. The CDR3 here is CASSHQTGERREKLFF. CDR3 DNA: TGTGCCAGCAGCCACCAGACAGGGGAACGTCGTGAAAAACTGTTTTTT. This chain joins TRBV3-1 (or the pseudogene TRBV3-2) and TRBJ1-4, with 8 bases identical to TRBD1. The CDR3 contains 16 residues. V lost 3 bases, J lost 7 bases, and 10 bases stayed unmatched. CDR1 LGHDT and CDR2 YNNKEL come from the germline V gene (reference sequence).

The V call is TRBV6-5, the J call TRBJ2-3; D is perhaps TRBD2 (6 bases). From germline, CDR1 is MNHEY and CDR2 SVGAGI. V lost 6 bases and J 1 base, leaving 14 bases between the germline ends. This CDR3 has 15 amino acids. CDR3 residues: CASSLTGGGTDTQYF. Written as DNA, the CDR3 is TGTGCCAGCAGCTTAACCGGAGGGGGCACAGATACGCAGTATTTT.

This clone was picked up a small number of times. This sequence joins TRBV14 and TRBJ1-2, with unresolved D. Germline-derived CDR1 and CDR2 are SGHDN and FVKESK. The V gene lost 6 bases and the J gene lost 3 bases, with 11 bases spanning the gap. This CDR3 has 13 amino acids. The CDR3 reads CASSPDNHYGYTF. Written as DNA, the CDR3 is TGTGCCAGCAGTCCCGACAATCACTATGGCTACACCTTC.

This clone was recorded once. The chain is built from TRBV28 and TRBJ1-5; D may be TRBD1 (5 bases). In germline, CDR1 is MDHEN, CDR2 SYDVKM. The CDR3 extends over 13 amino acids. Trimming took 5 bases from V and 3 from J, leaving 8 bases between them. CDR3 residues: CASSDSVNQPQHF. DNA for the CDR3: TGTGCCAGCAGTGACAGCGTCAATCAGCCCCAGCATTTT.

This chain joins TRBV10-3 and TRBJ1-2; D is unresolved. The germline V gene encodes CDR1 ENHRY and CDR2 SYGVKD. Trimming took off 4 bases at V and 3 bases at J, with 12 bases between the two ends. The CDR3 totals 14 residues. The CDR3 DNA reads TGTGCCATCAGTGGAGGCCTGGGAGACTATGGCTACACCTTC. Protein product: CAISGGLGDYGYTF.

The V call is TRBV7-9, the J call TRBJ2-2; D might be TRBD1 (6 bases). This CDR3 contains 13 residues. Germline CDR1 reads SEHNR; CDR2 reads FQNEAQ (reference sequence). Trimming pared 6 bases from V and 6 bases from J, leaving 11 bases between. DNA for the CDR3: TGTGCCAGCAGTCGCAGGGGAGCCGGGGAGCTGTTTTTT. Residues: CASSRRGAGELFF.

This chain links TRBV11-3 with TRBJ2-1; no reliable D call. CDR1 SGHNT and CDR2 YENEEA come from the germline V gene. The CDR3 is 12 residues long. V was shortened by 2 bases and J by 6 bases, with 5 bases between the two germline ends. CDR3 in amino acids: CASSLLGNEQFF. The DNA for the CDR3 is TGTGCCAGCAGCTTACTAGGCAATGAGCAGTTCTTC.

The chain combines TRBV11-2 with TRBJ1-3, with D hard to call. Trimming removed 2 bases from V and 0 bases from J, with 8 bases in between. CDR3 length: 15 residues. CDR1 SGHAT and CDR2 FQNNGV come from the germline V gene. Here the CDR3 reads CASSLSYLSGNTIYF. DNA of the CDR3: TGTGCCAGCAGCTTATCCTACCTCTCTGGAAACACCATATATTTT.

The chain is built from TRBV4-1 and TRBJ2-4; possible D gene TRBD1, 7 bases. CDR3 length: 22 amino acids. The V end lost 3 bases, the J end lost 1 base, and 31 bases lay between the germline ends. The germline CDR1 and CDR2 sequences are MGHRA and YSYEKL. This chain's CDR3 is CASSQAPGGTVGGSSAKNIQYF. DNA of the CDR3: TGCGCCAGCAGCCAGGCACCCGGCGGGACAGTAGGAGGGAGTTCGGCCAAAAACATTCAGTACTTC.

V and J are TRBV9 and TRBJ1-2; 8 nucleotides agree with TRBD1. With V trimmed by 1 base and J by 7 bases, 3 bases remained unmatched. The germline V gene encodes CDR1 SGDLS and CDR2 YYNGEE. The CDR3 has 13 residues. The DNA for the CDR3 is TGTGCCAGCAGCGTATGGACAGGGTCTGGCTACACCTTC. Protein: CASSVWTGSGYTF.

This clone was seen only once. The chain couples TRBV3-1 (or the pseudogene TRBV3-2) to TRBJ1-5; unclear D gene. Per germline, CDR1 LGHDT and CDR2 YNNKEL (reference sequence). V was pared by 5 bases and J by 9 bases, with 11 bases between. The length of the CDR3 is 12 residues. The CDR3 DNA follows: TGTGCCAGCAGCGCGAATTCGGGGCCCCAGCATTTT. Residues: CASSANSGPQHF.